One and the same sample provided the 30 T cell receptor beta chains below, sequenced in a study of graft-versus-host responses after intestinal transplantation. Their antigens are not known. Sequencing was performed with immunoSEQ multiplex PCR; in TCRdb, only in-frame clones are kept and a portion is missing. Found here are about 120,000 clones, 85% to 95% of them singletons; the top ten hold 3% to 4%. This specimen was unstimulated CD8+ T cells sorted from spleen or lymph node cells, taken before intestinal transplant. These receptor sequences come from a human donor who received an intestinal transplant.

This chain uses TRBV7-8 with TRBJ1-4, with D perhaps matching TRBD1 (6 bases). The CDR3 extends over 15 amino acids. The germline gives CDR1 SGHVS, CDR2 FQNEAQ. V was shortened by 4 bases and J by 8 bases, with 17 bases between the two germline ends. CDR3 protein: CASSSGGTMREKLFF. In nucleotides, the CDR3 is TGTGCCAGCAGCTCTGGTGGGACAATGAGGGAAAAACTGTTTTTT.

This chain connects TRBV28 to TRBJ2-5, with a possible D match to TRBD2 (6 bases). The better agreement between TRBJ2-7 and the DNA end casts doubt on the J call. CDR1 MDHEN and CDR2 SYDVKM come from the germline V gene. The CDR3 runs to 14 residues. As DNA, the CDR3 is TGTGCCAGCAGAAACCGGGACTCCTCTTTCGAGCAGTACTTC. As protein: CASRNRDSSFEQYF.

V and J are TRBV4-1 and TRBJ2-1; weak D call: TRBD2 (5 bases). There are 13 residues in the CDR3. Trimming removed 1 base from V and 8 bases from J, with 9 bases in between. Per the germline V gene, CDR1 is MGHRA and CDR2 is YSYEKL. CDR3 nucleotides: TGCGCCAGCAGCCAAGTTGGACTGGATGAGCAGTTCTTC. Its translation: CASSQVGLDEQFF.

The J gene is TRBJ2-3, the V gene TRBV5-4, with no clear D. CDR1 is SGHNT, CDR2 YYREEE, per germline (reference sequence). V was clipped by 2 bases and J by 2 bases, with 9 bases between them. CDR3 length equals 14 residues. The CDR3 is CASSFWDFTDTQYF. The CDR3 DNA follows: TGTGCCAGCAGCTTCTGGGATTTCACAGATACGCAGTATTTT.

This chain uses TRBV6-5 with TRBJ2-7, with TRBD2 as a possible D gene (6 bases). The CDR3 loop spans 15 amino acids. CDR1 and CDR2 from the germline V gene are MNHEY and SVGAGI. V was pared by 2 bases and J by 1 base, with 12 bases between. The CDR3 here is CASSYVLAGSYEQYF. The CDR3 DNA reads TGTGCCAGCAGTTACGTTCTCGCGGGGTCCTACGAGCAGTACTTC.

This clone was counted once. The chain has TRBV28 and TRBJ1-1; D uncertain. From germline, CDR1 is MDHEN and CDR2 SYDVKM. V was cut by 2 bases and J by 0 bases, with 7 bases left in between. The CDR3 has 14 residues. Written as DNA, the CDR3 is TGTGCCAGCAGTTTAGGCAGGATGAACACTGAAGCTTTCTTT. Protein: CASSLGRMNTEAFF.

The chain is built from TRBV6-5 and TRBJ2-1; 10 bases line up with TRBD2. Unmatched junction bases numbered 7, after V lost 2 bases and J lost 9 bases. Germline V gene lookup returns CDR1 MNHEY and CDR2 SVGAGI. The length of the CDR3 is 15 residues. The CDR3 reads CASSYVTSGKGEQFF. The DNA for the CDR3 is TGTGCCAGCAGTTACGTAACTAGCGGGAAGGGTGAGCAGTTCTTC.

As DNA, the CDR3 is TGTGCCAGCAGTTTCGGGACAGGGGCTCCAACCGCGGCTTTCTTT. This codes for CASSFGTGAPTAAFF. This chain joins TRBV27 and TRBJ1-1; 10 bases fit TRBD1. The CDR3 extends over 15 amino acids. The germline V gene has CDR1 MNHEY and CDR2 SMNVEV (reference sequence). Losses at the gene ends were 3 bases for V and 11 bases for J; bases not matched to a gene: 12.

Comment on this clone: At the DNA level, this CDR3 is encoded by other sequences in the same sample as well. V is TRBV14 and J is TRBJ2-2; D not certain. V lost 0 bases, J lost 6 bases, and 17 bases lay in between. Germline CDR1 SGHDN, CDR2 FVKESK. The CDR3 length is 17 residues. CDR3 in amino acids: CASSQERSLARAGELFF. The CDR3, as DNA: TGTGCCAGCAGCCAAGAGAGATCACTTGCCCGTGCCGGGGAGCTGTTTTTT.

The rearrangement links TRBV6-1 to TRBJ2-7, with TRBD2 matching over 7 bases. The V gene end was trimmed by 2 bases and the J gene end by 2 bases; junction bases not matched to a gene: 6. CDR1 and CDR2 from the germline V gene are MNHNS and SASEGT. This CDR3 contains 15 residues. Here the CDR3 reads CASSEMASGTYEQYF. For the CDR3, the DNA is TGTGCCAGCAGTGAAATGGCTAGCGGTACCTACGAGCAGTACTTC.

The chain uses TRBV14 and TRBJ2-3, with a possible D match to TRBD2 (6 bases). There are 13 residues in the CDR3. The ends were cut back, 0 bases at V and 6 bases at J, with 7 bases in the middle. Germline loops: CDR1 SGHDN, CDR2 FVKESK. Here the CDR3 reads CASSQEGRDTQYF. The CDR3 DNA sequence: TGTGCCAGCAGCCAAGAAGGGAGGGATACGCAGTATTTT.

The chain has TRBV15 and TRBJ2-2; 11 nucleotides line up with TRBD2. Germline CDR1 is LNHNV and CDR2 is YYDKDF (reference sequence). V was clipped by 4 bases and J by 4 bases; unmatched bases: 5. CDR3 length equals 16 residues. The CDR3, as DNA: TGTGCCACCAGCACCGGGACTAGCGGACTCACCGGGGAGCTGTTTTTT. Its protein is CATSTGTSGLTGELFF.

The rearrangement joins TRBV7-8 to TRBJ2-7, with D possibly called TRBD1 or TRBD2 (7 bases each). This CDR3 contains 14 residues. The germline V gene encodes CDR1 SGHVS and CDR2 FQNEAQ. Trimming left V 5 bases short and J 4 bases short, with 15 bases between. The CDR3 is CASSQRDSVYEQYF. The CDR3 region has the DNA TGTGCCAGCAGCCAGCGGGACAGTGTTTACGAGCAGTACTTC.

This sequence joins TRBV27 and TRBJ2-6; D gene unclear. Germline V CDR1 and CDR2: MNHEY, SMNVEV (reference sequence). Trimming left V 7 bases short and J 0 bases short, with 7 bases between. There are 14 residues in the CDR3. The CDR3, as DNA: TGTGCCAGCACGACGGGCTCTGGGGCCAACGTCCTGACTTTC. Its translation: CASTTGSGANVLTF.

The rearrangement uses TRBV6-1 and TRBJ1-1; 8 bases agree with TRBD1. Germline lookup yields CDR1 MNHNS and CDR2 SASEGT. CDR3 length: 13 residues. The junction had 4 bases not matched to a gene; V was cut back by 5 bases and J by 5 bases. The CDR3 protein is CASSIRTGTEAFF. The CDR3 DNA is TGTGCCAGCAGTATCCGGACAGGGACTGAAGCTTTCTTT.

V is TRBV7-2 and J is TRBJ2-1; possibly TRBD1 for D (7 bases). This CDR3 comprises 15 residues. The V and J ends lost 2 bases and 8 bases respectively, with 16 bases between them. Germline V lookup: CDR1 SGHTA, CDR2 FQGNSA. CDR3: CASSLYYGRGDEQFF. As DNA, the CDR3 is TGTGCCAGCAGCTTATATTACGGCAGGGGGGATGAGCAGTTCTTC.

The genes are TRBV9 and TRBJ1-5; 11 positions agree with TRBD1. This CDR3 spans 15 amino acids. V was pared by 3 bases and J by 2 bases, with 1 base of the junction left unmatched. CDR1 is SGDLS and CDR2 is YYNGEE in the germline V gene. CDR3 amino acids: CASSAGQGGNQPQHF. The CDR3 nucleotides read TGTGCCAGCAGCGCGGGACAGGGGGGCAATCAGCCCCAGCATTTT.

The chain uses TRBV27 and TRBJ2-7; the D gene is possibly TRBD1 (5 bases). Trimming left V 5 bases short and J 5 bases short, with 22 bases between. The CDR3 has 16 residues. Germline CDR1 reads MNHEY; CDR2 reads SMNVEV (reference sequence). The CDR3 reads CASSLYLGAFGDEQYF. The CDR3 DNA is TGTGCCAGCAGTCTCTACCTAGGGGCCTTTGGGGACGAGCAGTACTTC.

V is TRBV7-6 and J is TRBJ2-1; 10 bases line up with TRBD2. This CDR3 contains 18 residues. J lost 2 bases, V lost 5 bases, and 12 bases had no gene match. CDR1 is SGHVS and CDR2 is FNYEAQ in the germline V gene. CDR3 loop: CASSPLFKREGPYNEQFF. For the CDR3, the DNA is TGTGCCAGCAGCCCTCTGTTCAAGCGGGAGGGCCCCTACAATGAGCAGTTCTTC.

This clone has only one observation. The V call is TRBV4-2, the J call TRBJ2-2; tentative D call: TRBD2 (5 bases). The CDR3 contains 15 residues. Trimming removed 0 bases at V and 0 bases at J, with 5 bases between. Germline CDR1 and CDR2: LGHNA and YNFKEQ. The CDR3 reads CASSQDSANTGELFF. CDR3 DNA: TGTGCCAGCAGCCAAGATAGCGCGAACACCGGGGAGCTGTTTTTT.

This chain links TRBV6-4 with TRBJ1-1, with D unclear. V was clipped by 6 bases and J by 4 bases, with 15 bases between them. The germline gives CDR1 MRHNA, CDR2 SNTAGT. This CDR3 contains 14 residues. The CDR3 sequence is CASSPEAPGTEAFF. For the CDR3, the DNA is TGTGCCAGCAGCCCGGAGGCCCCGGGCACTGAAGCTTTCTTT.

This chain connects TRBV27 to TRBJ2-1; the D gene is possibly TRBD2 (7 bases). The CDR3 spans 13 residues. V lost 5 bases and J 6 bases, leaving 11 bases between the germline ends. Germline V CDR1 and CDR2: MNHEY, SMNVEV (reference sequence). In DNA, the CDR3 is TGTGCCAGCAGTGGACTAGGGGGCAATGAGCAGTTCTTC. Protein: CASSGLGGNEQFF.

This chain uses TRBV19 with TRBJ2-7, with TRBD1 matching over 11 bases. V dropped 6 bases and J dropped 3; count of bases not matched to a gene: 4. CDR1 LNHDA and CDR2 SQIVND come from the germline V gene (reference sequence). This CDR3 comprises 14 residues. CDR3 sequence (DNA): TGTGCCAGTAGCCCGGGACAGGGGGACTACGAGCAGTACTTC. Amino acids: CASSPGQGDYEQYF.

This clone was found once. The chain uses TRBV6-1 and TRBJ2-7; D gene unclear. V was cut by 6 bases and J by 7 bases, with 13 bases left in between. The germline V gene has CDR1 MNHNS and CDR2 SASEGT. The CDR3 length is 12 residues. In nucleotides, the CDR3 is TGTGCCAGCAGCCCGTCCCTAGGGGAGCAGTACTTC. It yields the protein CASSPSLGEQYF.

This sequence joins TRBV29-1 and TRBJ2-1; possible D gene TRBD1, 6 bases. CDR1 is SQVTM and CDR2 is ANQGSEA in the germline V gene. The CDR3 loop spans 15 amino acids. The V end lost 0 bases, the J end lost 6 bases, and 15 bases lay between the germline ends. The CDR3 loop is CSVEDGRGWVNEQFF. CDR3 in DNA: TGCAGCGTTGAAGATGGCAGGGGTTGGGTCAATGAGCAGTTCTTC.

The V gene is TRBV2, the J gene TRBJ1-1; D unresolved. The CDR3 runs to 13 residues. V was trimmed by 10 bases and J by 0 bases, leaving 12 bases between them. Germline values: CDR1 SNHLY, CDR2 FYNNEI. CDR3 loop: CANPRGLNTEAFF. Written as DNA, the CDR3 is TGTGCCAACCCTCGAGGGTTGAACACTGAAGCTTTCTTT.

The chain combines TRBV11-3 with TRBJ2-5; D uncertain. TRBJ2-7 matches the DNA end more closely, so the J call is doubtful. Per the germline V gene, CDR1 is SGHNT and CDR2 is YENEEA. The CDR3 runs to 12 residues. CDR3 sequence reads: CASSLGSYEQYF. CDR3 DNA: TGTGCCAGCAGCTTAGGGTCCTACGAGCAGTACTTC.

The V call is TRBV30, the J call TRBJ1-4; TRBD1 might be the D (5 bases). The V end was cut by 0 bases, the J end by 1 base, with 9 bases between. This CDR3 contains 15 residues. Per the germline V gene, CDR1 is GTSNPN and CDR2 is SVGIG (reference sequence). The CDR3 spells CAWSVYRLTNEKLFF. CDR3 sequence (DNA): TGTGCCTGGAGTGTTTACAGGCTAACTAATGAAAAACTGTTTTTT.

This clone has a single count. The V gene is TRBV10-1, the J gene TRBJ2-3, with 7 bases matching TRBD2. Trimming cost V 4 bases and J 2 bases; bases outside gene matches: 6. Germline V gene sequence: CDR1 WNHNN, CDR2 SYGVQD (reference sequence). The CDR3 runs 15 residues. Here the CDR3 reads CASSVSLAATDTQYF. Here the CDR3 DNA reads TGCGCCAGCAGTGTGTCCCTAGCGGCCACAGATACGCAGTATTTT.

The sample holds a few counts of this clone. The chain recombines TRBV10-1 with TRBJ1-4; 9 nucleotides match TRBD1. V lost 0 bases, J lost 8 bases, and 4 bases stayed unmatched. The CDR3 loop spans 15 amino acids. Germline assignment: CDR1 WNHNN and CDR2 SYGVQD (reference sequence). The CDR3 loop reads CASSESGQGGEKLFF. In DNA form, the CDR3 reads TGCGCCAGCAGTGAGTCGGGACAGGGCGGCGAAAAACTGTTTTTT.